Each of the 31 T cell receptor beta chains below was sequenced from the same sample in a study of control samples from healthy donors and cancer patients (dated by TCRdb to 2020 to 2022). The library was built by means of the immunoSEQ multiplex PCR assay. Entries here come from immuneACCESS through TCRdb and include only in-frame sequences with V and J called. Some clones fail to appear in such tables; in the studies checked, an unresolved V gene covers under half of the shortfall, and the cause of the remainder is unknown. The sample data list tens of thousands of clones, and 88% of these were observed just once. The ten top clones hold around 15% of the sample. The source material was blood. All receptors derive from a woman in her 70s in good health.

This clone was seen a single time. The chain has TRBV3-1 (or the pseudogene TRBV3-2) and TRBJ1-3, with 8 bases lining up with TRBD1. Trimming removed 1 base from V and 1 base from J; junction bases left unmatched: 6. The germline CDR1 and CDR2 sequences are LGHDT and YNNKEL (reference sequence). This CDR3 contains 17 residues. CDR3: CASSQGRGLNSGNTIYF. In DNA form, the CDR3 reads TGTGCCAGCAGCCAAGGCAGGGGGCTAAATTCTGGAAACACCATATATTTT.

The genes are TRBV5-5 and TRBJ1-5; no clear D. Germline values: CDR1 SGHKS, CDR2 YYEKEE (reference sequence). This CDR3 spans 14 amino acids. The V gene lost 0 bases and the J gene lost 4 bases, with 8 bases spanning the gap. For the CDR3, the DNA is TGTGCCAGCAGCTTGGGGCCAATGAATCAGCCCCAGCATTTT. Its translation is CASSLGPMNQPQHF.

The CDR3 loop reads CASSDRGPFGVNTEAFF. DNA of the CDR3: TGTGCCAGCAGCGACCGAGGCCCTTTTGGGGTGAACACTGAAGCTTTCTTT. The chain recombines TRBV7-9 with TRBJ1-1, with D uncertain. The V end was cut by 5 bases, the J end by 0 bases, with 19 bases between. Germline V gene lookup returns CDR1 SEHNR and CDR2 FQNEAQ (reference sequence). The CDR3 is made up of 17 amino acids.

The J gene is TRBJ1-4, the V gene TRBV4-1; a weak D match, TRBD1 (5 bases). Trimming took off 0 bases at V and 7 bases at J, with 12 bases between the two ends. Germline V gene lookup returns CDR1 MGHRA and CDR2 YSYEKL. This CDR3 spans 15 amino acids. CDR3 nucleotides: TGCGCCAGCAGCCAAGATGGGGGGTGGGTTGAAAAACTGTTTTTT. Protein: CASSQDGGWVEKLFF.

The genes are TRBV4-1 and TRBJ1-1; 9 nucleotides match TRBD1. CDR1 is MGHRA, CDR2 YSYEKL, per germline. This CDR3 has 13 residues. V was clipped by 4 bases and J by 7 bases; unmatched bases: 4. The CDR3 protein is CASSRTGDYEAFF. CDR3 DNA: TGCGCCAGCAGCCGGACAGGGGACTATGAAGCTTTCTTT.

The chain is built from TRBV19 and TRBJ1-5, with 7 bases matching TRBD1. The CDR3 has 15 residues. Unmatched junction bases numbered 5, after V lost 0 bases and J lost 6 bases. Germline values: CDR1 LNHDA, CDR2 SQIVND (reference sequence). The CDR3 nucleotides read TGTGCCAGTAGTATAGATTCACAGGGGTCTCAGCCCCAGCATTTT. It encodes CASSIDSQGSQPQHF.

The gene calls are TRBV19 and TRBJ1-2, with 9 bases aligning to TRBD1. With 4 bases clipped from V and 6 bases from J, the junction kept 3 bases outside the gene matches. Germline-derived CDR1 and CDR2 are LNHDA and SQIVND (reference sequence). The CDR3 length is 13 residues. In nucleotides, the CDR3 is TGTGCCAGTAGTACCACAGGGGGCGATGGCTACACCTTC. Amino acids: CASSTTGGDGYTF. Using reference TRBV19 and TRBJ1-2 for the parts outside the CDR3, the full variable domain is DGGITQSPKYLFRKEGQNVTLSCEQNLNHDAMYWYRQDPGQGLRLIYYSQIVNDFQKGDIAEGYSVSREKKESFPLTVTSAQKNPTAFYLCASSTTGGDGYTFGSGTRLTVV.

The genes are TRBV25-1 and TRBJ1-2, with D unclear. The V end was cut by 3 bases, the J end by 5 bases, with 7 bases between. Germline CDR1 is MGHDK and CDR2 is SYGVNS. CDR3 length: 12 amino acids. The CDR3 region has the DNA TGTGCCAGCAGTGAGGCGCAGTATGGCTACACCTTC. This encodes CASSEAQYGYTF.

The rearrangement links TRBV15 to TRBJ2-7, with no clear D. Germline CDR1 LNHNV, CDR2 YYDKDF (reference sequence). The CDR3 has 15 amino acids. Trimming pared 1 base from V and 3 bases from J, leaving 13 bases between. The CDR3 DNA reads TGTGCCACCAGCAGAGGCGGCGCCCCGGGCTACGAGCAGTACTTC. It translates to CATSRGGAPGYEQYF.

This sequence joins TRBV7-2 and TRBJ2-1, with D unclear. CDR1 SGHTA and CDR2 FQGNSA come from the germline V gene. The CDR3 loop spans 13 amino acids. The V gene lost 6 bases and the J gene lost 0 bases, with 6 bases spanning the gap. The CDR3 loop reads CASSASSYNEQFF. CDR3 nucleotides: TGTGCCAGCAGTGCGTCCTCCTACAATGAGCAGTTCTTC.

This rearrangement joins TRBV6-1 to TRBJ2-1; D is possibly TRBD1 (6 bases). The CDR3 has 15 amino acids. V lost 2 bases and J 0 bases, leaving 8 bases between the germline ends. Germline-derived CDR1 and CDR2 are MNHNS and SASEGT. CDR3 nucleotide sequence: TGTGCCAGCAGTGAATTAGGGGGCTCCTACAATGAGCAGTTCTTC. Protein: CASSELGGSYNEQFF.

This chain uses TRBV19 with TRBJ1-1; D unresolved. The germline V gene encodes CDR1 LNHDA and CDR2 SQIVND (reference sequence). The V gene lost 1 base and the J gene lost 0 bases, with 9 bases spanning the gap. The CDR3 extends over 15 amino acids. The CDR3 is CASSIGAAMNTEAFF. As DNA, the CDR3 is TGTGCCAGTAGTATAGGGGCAGCCATGAACACTGAAGCTTTCTTT.

The chain has TRBV28 and TRBJ1-4, with D possibly matching TRBD1 (5 bases). Germline values: CDR1 MDHEN, CDR2 SYDVKM. Trimming stripped 5 bases from V and 3 bases from J, with 13 bases between. The CDR3 consists of 15 residues. The CDR3, as DNA: TGTGCCAGCAGTACCGGAGGGGCGGCTAATGAAAAACTGTTTTTT. As protein: CASSTGGAANEKLFF.

The V gene is TRBV7-2, the J gene TRBJ1-5; D perhaps matches TRBD1 (6 bases). This CDR3 spans 16 amino acids. Germline V gene sequence: CDR1 SGHTA, CDR2 FQGNSA. Trimming left V 1 base short and J 6 bases short, with 16 bases between. The CDR3, as DNA: TGTGCCAGCAGCTTAGTCGGGGGGCAGGTCAGTCAGCCCCAGCATTTT. Translation: CASSLVGGQVSQPQHF.

The V and J genes are TRBV29-1 and TRBJ2-7; D may correspond to TRBD1 or TRBD2 (5 bases each). This CDR3 is 15 amino acids long. V lost 0 bases, J lost 0 bases, and 12 bases lay in between. Germline V gene sequence: CDR1 SQVTM, CDR2 ANQGSEA. CDR3 in amino acids: CSVEEPGTYSYEQYF. The CDR3 DNA sequence: TGCAGCGTTGAAGAACCCGGGACGTACTCCTACGAGCAGTACTTC.

CDR3 sequence reads: CASSQVETGSGGYTF. CDR3 DNA sequence: TGCGCCAGCAGCCAAGTAGAGACAGGGAGCGGGGGCTACACCTTC. This chain uses TRBV4-1 with TRBJ1-2, with 7 bases aligning to TRBD1. CDR1 is MGHRA, CDR2 YSYEKL, per germline. With 1 base clipped from V and 8 bases from J, the junction kept 10 bases outside the gene matches. This CDR3 comprises 15 residues.

This chain links TRBV5-1 with TRBJ2-7; 9 bases fit TRBD1. Germline CDR1 and CDR2: SGHRS and YFSETQ. Unmatched junction bases numbered 9, after V lost 4 bases and J lost 7 bases. The CDR3 sequence is 14 residues long. The CDR3 loop is CASSLQTGGSEQYF. The CDR3, as DNA: TGCGCCAGCAGCCTACAAACAGGGGGCTCTGAGCAGTACTTC.

V usage is TRBV6-6 and J usage is TRBJ1-4; D call uncertain. With 0 bases removed from V and 8 bases from J, the gap between germline ends came to 10 bases. This CDR3 is built from 14 residues. Germline CDR1 and CDR2: MNHNY and SVGAGI (reference sequence). The CDR3 nucleotides read TGTGCCAGCAGTTACTCGGGGTTACGGGAAAAACTGTTTTTT. Protein sequence: CASSYSGLREKLFF.

V gene TRBV5-1 combines with J gene TRBJ2-7; D is perhaps TRBD2 (7 bases). This CDR3 spans 14 amino acids. Germline loops: CDR1 SGHRS, CDR2 YFSETQ. Trimming removed 4 bases at V and 0 bases at J, with 11 bases between. CDR3 DNA sequence: TGCGCCAGCAGCGAGGGGGGGTCCTCCTACGAGCAGTACTTC. Its protein product is CASSEGGSSYEQYF.

The chain carries TRBV3-1 (or the pseudogene TRBV3-2) and TRBJ2-1; possibly TRBD1 for D (6 bases). CDR3 length equals 17 residues. V lost 0 bases to trimming and J lost 2 bases, with 14 bases between them. The germline V gene has CDR1 LGHDT and CDR2 YNNKEL (reference sequence). The CDR3 nucleotides are TGTGCCAGCAGCCAAGATGGGACACCCACAACCTACAATGAGCAGTTCTTC. Its translation is CASSQDGTPTTYNEQFF.

A single count supports this clone. CDR3 bases: TGTGCCAGCAGCCCAAACTCGGGACTGTGGGAGACCCAGTACTTC. Encoded protein: CASSPNSGLWETQYF. The chain carries TRBV7-2 and TRBJ2-5, with a weak D call TRBD2 (6 bases). The CDR3 runs to 15 residues. From germline, CDR1 is SGHTA and CDR2 FQGNSA. V shed 5 bases and J shed 5 bases, with 18 bases lying between them.

The J gene is TRBJ1-3, the V gene TRBV5-6; tentative D call: TRBD1 (5 bases). Germline V gene sequence: CDR1 SGHDT, CDR2 YYEEEE. Trimming cost V 4 bases and J 2 bases, with 16 bases left between them. The CDR3 consists of 16 residues. The DNA for the CDR3 is TGTGCCAGCAGCGCTAGACCAGGGAATCCTGGAAACACCATATATTTT. It specifies CASSARPGNPGNTIYF.

V and J are TRBV19 and TRBJ2-5; 8 positions match TRBD2. CDR1 LNHDA and CDR2 SQIVND come from the germline V gene (reference sequence). V shed 4 bases and J 4 bases; nucleotides not matched to a gene: 5. CDR3 length: 14 amino acids. The CDR3 reads CASSTRGGVETQYF. As DNA, the CDR3 is TGTGCCAGTAGTACCCGGGGGGGCGTAGAGACCCAGTACTTC. The variable domain in full, completed from reference TRBV19 and TRBJ2-5, reads DGGITQSPKYLFRKEGQNVTLSCEQNLNHDAMYWYRQDPGQGLRLIYYSQIVNDFQKGDIAEGYSVSREKKESFPLTVTSAQKNPTAFYLCASSTRGGVETQYFGPGTRLLVL.

The chain combines TRBV27 with TRBJ1-1, with D unclear. Germline V CDR1 and CDR2: MNHEY, SMNVEV (reference sequence). The CDR3 totals 14 residues. V dropped 6 bases and J dropped 5 bases, with 16 bases sitting between them. Here the CDR3 DNA reads TGTGCCAGCAGGGGGATCGGACCGGAGACTGAAGCTTTCTTT. Amino acids: CASRGIGPETEAFF.

J is TRBJ1-5 and V is TRBV3-1 (or the pseudogene TRBV3-2); D remains unclear. The CDR3 sequence is 15 residues long. CDR1 and CDR2 from the germline V gene are LGHDT and YNNKEL (reference sequence). V gave up 1 base and J gave up 7 bases, with 14 bases separating them. CDR3 in amino acids: CASSQAGTWNQPQHF. The CDR3 bases are TGTGCCAGCAGCCAAGCAGGAACTTGGAACCAGCCCCAGCATTTT.

The chain uses TRBV2 and TRBJ2-7, with D possibly TRBD2 on 6 matching bases. Trimming took off 6 bases at V and 4 bases at J, with 16 bases between the two ends. The CDR3 sequence is 14 residues long. Per germline, CDR1 SNHLY and CDR2 FYNNEI. The CDR3 nucleotides read TGTGCCAGCAGGGGAACCGGGGGAATTTACGAGCAGTACTTC. Protein sequence: CASRGTGGIYEQYF.

This clone was counted a single time. The rearrangement uses TRBV21-1 and TRBJ1-1; the table's D call of TRBD1 was not tested on the DNA. TRBV21-1 is given as a pseudogene. This CDR3 is 14 amino acids long. The chain's CDR3 is CASSTCGQNTEAFF. For the CDR3, the DNA is TGTGCCAGCAGCACCTGCGGACAGAACACTGAAGCTTTCTTT.

The chain carries TRBV4-1 and TRBJ1-1; D may be TRBD1 (5 bases). The V gene lost 4 bases and the J gene lost 5 bases, with 14 bases spanning the gap. The CDR3 runs to 14 residues. The germline gives CDR1 MGHRA, CDR2 YSYEKL. The CDR3 DNA follows: TGCGCCAGCAGCCCCAGGGAGATGGAGACTGAAGCTTTCTTT. Protein: CASSPREMETEAFF.

This clone has more than one count but fewer than ten. The genes are TRBV7-8 and TRBJ2-7; D perhaps matches TRBD2 (5 bases). CDR1 SGHVS and CDR2 FQNEAQ come from the germline V gene. The V end was cut by 3 bases, the J end by 2 bases, with 5 bases between. This CDR3 contains 12 residues. Here the CDR3 reads CASSLRAYEQYF. The CDR3 bases are TGTGCCAGCAGCTTGCGGGCCTACGAGCAGTACTTC.

This clone has just one count. The gene calls are TRBV7-9 and TRBJ2-1, with unresolved D. Germline assignment: CDR1 SEHNR and CDR2 FQNEAQ (reference sequence). V shed 10 bases and J shed 3 bases, with 13 bases lying between them. The CDR3 contains 13 residues. The chain's CDR3 is CAIKGGVYNEQFF. The CDR3 bases are TGTGCCATTAAGGGTGGGGTCTACAATGAGCAGTTCTTC.

The rearrangement joins TRBV7-2 to TRBJ2-7; TRBD2 agrees at 7 bases. CDR1 is SGHTA, CDR2 FQGNSA, per germline. Trimming took 1 base from V and 0 from J; bases not matched to a gene: 6. The CDR3 spans 16 residues. The CDR3: CASSLDSGSSSYEQYF. Here the CDR3 DNA reads TGTGCCAGCAGCTTAGATAGCGGGTCCAGCTCCTACGAGCAGTACTTC.